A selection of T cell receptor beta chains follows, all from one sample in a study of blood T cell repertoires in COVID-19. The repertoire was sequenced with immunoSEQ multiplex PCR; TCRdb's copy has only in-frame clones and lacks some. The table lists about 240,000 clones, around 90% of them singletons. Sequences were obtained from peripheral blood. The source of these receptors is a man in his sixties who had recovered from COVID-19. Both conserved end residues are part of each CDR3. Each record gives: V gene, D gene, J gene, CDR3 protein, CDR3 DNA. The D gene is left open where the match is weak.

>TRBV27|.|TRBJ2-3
CASSTPGHPTDTQYF
TGTGCCAGCAGTACACCGGGACACCCCACGGATACGCAGTATTTT
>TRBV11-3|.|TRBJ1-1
CASSFSGTEAFF
TGTGCCAGCAGCTTTTCCGGCACTGAAGCTTTCTTT
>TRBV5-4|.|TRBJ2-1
CASSFTDTNEQFF
TGTGCCAGCAGCTTTACCGATACTAATGAGCAGTTCTTC
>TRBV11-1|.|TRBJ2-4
CASSLGIGGTANIQYF
TGTGCCAGCAGCTTAGGGATCGGGGGAACGGCAAACATTCAGTACTTC
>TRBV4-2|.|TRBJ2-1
CASSQDRATRGLLTSRNEQFF
TGTGCCAGCAGCCAAGATAGAGCTACCCGTGGTCTTCTCACGTCTCGCAATGAGCAGTTCTTC
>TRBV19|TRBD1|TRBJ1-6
CACWTGPGSPLHF
TGTGCCTGCTGGACAGGTCCAGGTTCACCCCTCCACTTT
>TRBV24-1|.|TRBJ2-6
CATSDLRGSGANVLTF
TGTGCCACCAGTGATTTGCGGGGATCTGGGGCCAACGTCCTGACTTTC
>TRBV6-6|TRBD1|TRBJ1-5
CASSTGGIGNQPQHF
TGTGCCAGCAGCACAGGGGGCATTGGCAATCAGCCCCAGCATTTT
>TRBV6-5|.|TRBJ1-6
CASRPLQGLSPLHF
TGTGCCAGCAGACCTTTACAGGGCTTGTCACCCCTCCACTTT
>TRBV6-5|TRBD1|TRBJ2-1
CASIPRDSYNEQFF
TGTGCCAGCATCCCCCGGGACAGCTACAATGAGCAGTTCTTC
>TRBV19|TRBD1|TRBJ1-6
CASSITAGGGSPLHF
TGTGCCAGTAGTATTACGGCAGGGGGCGGTTCACCCCTCCACTTT